The 20 T cell receptor beta chains listed next were all sequenced from one sample in a study of CD8 T cells in Susac syndrome. An input of about 0.45 to 1 ug of RNA was subjected to reverse transcription using random hexamers. MiXCR, applied by TCRdb to the immunoSEQ multiplex PCR reads, yields one record per CDR3 protein. The sample holds approximately 300,000 distinct CDR3 sequences, over 75% seen once. Material: CD8+ T cells from PBMCs. These receptors were taken from a human donor with multiple sclerosis.

The table lists this clonotype with a count of one. The chain combines TRBV9 with TRBJ2-5; 7 bases agree with TRBD1. The CDR3 extends over 14 amino acids. The germline V gene encodes CDR1 SGDLS and CDR2 YYNGEE. With 3 bases clipped from V and 5 bases from J, the junction kept 7 bases outside the gene matches. In DNA, the CDR3 is TGTGCCAGCAGCGCCCAACAGGGGTGGGAGACCCAGTACTTC. This encodes CASSAQQGWETQYF. Together with reference TRBV9 and TRBJ2-5, the CDR3 gives the full variable domain: DSGVTQTPKHLITATGQRVTLRCSPRSGDLSVYWYQQSLDQGLQFLIQYYNGEERAKGNILERFSAQQFPDLHSELNLSSLELGDSALYFCASSAQQGWETQYFGPGTRLLVL.

The J gene is TRBJ1-6, the V gene TRBV20-1; D is perhaps TRBD1 (5 bases). Germline-derived CDR1 and CDR2 are DFQATT and SNEGSKA (reference sequence). The CDR3 has 14 residues. The V end lost 6 bases, the J end lost 10 bases, and 19 bases lay between the germline ends. CDR3 sequence reads: CSAPTDSGVSPLHF. In DNA, the CDR3 is TGCAGTGCGCCGACAGACTCGGGTGTATCACCCCTCCACTTT.

This chain connects TRBV18 to TRBJ2-3; the match to TRBD1 covers 11 bases. The V segment lost 1 base and the J segment 8 bases; nucleotides outside the gene matches: 8. Germline-derived CDR1 and CDR2 are KGHSH and LQKENI. The CDR3 is made up of 16 amino acids. The CDR3 nucleotides are TGTGCCAGCTCACCACAACCGGGACAGGGGGAAGTTACGCAGTATTTT. Amino acid sequence: CASSPQPGQGEVTQYF.

The chain has TRBV10-2 and TRBJ2-1; D unresolved. The CDR3 has 13 residues. V lost 6 bases, J lost 8 bases, and 14 bases lay in between. Germline V gene data show CDR1 as WSHSY and CDR2 as SAAADI. CDR3 residues: CASRATGVYEQFF. CDR3 bases: TGCGCCAGCAGAGCGACTGGGGTTTATGAGCAGTTCTTC.

The chain links TRBV4-2 to TRBJ2-1, with TRBD2 matching over 9 bases. The J segment lost 7 bases and the V segment lost 0 bases, leaving 13 bases of the junction unmatched. Germline CDR1 reads LGHNA; CDR2 reads YNFKEQ. There are 18 residues in the CDR3. CDR3 coding DNA: TGTGCCAGCAGCCAAGAAAGTAGGAGGCGGGAGGGCCCGAATGAGCAGTTCTTC. It yields the protein CASSQESRRREGPNEQFF.

The genes are TRBV9 and TRBJ2-1; 11 nucleotides agree with TRBD1. CDR1 and CDR2 (germline): SGDLS, YYNGEE. CDR3 size: 15 residues. The trim removed 2 bases at V and 8 bases at J, leaving 6 bases unmatched. CDR3 DNA sequence: TGTGCCAGCAGCGTTACAGGACAGGGGGCAGATGAGCAGTTCTTC. This codes for CASSVTGQGADEQFF.

V usage is TRBV27 and J usage is TRBJ2-3; 12 bases are a match to TRBD2. The CDR3 has 16 amino acids. Germline V gene sequence: CDR1 MNHEY, CDR2 SMNVEV (reference sequence). V lost 5 bases, J lost 4 bases, and 7 bases stayed unmatched. The CDR3 DNA reads TGTGCCAGCAGTCCGACTAGCGGGAGTATCCCAGATACGCAGTATTTT. It codes for CASSPTSGSIPDTQYF.

This chain uses TRBV24-1 with TRBJ1-2, with 8 positions matching TRBD1. Trimming took 7 bases from V and 4 from J; bases not matched to a gene: 4. This CDR3 has 13 residues. The germline V gene has CDR1 KGHDR and CDR2 SFDVKD. CDR3 protein: CATSGQGSYGYTF. CDR3 coding DNA: TGTGCCACCAGCGGACAGGGATCCTATGGCTACACCTTC.

The chain is built from TRBV7-9 and TRBJ1-2, with D maybe TRBD1 (5 bases). The ends were cut back, 4 bases at V and 4 bases at J, with 13 bases in the middle. CDR3 length: 14 residues. Germline V gene lookup returns CDR1 SEHNR and CDR2 FQNEAQ (reference sequence). CDR3 amino acids: CASSWDGGLYGYTF. The DNA for the CDR3 is TGTGCCAGCAGCTGGGACGGGGGACTCTATGGCTACACCTTC.

This clonotype was seen once. The chain uses TRBV27 and TRBJ1-1; unclear D gene. The V end lost 10 bases, the J end lost 0 bases, and 12 bases lay between the germline ends. Germline V CDR1 and CDR2: MNHEY, SMNVEV (reference sequence). This CDR3 contains 13 residues. For the CDR3, the DNA is TGTGCCATCAACAGCCTCATGAACACTGAAGCTTTCTTT. It yields the protein CAINSLMNTEAFF.

The genes are TRBV4-2 and TRBJ2-3, with unresolved D. Germline V gives CDR1 LGHNA, CDR2 YNFKEQ. V was trimmed by 5 bases and J by 4 bases, leaving 13 bases between them. The CDR3 spans 14 residues. This CDR3 is CASSLYLGSDTQYF. For the CDR3, the DNA is TGTGCCAGCAGCTTATACCTAGGTTCAGATACGCAGTATTTT.

The gene calls are TRBV9 and TRBJ2-7; D possibly matches TRBD1 or TRBD2 (6 bases each). The CDR3 is 14 residues long. Germline-derived CDR1 and CDR2 are SGDLS and YYNGEE. Trimming cost V 5 bases and J 0 bases, with 12 bases left between them. CDR3 loop: CASSWGADSYEQYF. In nucleotides, the CDR3 is TGTGCCAGCAGTTGGGGGGCGGACTCCTACGAGCAGTACTTC.

This chain links TRBV20-1 with TRBJ2-7, with D uncertain. CDR1 is DFQATT and CDR2 is SNEGSKA in the germline V gene (reference sequence). The CDR3 length is 12 residues. V was pared by 3 bases and J by 1 base, with 7 bases between. CDR3 DNA: TGCAGTGCTAGGCCCGTATCCTACGAGCAGTACTTC. Protein: CSARPVSYEQYF.

CDR3 protein: CASSQETFGTLDDEQFF. In nucleotides, the CDR3 is TGCGCCAGCAGCCAAGAGACATTCGGGACTTTGGACGATGAGCAGTTCTTC. The V gene is TRBV4-3, the J gene TRBJ2-1, with a weak D call TRBD2 (6 bases). The CDR3 is 17 amino acids. Germline CDR1 LGHNA, CDR2 YSLEER. Trimming cost V 0 bases and J 8 bases, with 20 bases left between them.

The genes are TRBV2 and TRBJ2-7, with a tentative D call TRBD1 (6 bases). V was trimmed by 3 bases and J by 0 bases, leaving 12 bases between them. Germline loops: CDR1 SNHLY, CDR2 FYNNEI. There are 15 residues in the CDR3. This CDR3 reads CASSDIKDSSYEQYF. CDR3 bases: TGTGCCAGCAGTGATATTAAGGACAGCTCCTACGAGCAGTACTTC.

This sequence joins TRBV18 and TRBJ2-1; 13 positions agree with TRBD2. Germline assignment: CDR1 KGHSH and CDR2 LQKENI. This CDR3 has 15 amino acids. V dropped 3 bases and J dropped 9; count of bases not matched to a gene: 5. For the CDR3, the DNA is TGTGCCAGCTCACCGGGACTAGCGGGATCTACTGAGCAGTTCTTC. It specifies CASSPGLAGSTEQFF.

The V and J genes are TRBV7-9 and TRBJ2-1; no definite D call. Germline V CDR1 and CDR2: SEHNR, FQNEAQ (reference sequence). V lost 6 bases and J lost 5, with 8 bases in between. There are 12 residues in the CDR3. This chain's CDR3 is CASRDLHNEQFF. Here the CDR3 DNA reads TGTGCCAGCAGGGATTTACACAATGAGCAGTTCTTC.

The gene calls are TRBV9 and TRBJ2-7; TRBD2 agrees at 9 bases. V trimming: 3 bases; J trimming: 2 bases; junction bases outside the gene matches: 6. There are 15 residues in the CDR3. Germline assignment: CDR1 SGDLS and CDR2 YYNGEE. The CDR3 loop reads CASSAGTSLTYEQYF. The CDR3 bases are TGTGCCAGCAGCGCGGGGACTAGCCTAACCTACGAGCAGTACTTC.

The gene calls are TRBV9 and TRBJ2-1, with 12 positions matching TRBD2. Germline trimming cut 3 bases from V and 13 bases from J; bases unmatched to any gene: 14. This CDR3 spans 16 amino acids. CDR1 and CDR2 (germline): SGDLS, YYNGEE. The CDR3: CASSGTSGVAPGGQFF. The CDR3 DNA is TGTGCCAGCAGCGGGACTAGCGGGGTTGCCCCGGGAGGACAGTTCTTC. Using reference TRBV9 and TRBJ2-1 for the parts outside the CDR3, the full variable domain is DSGVTQTPKHLITATGQRVTLRCSPRSGDLSVYWYQQSLDQGLQFLIQYYNGEERAKGNILERFSAQQFPDLHSELNLSSLELGDSALYFCASSGTSGVAPGGQFFGPGTRLTVL.

V gene TRBV3-1 combines with J gene TRBJ2-2; 12 positions agree with TRBD2. V shed 4 bases and J 4 bases; nucleotides not matched to a gene: 10. There are 18 residues in the CDR3. The germline V gene encodes CDR1 LGHDT and CDR2 YNNKEL (reference sequence). The CDR3 region is CASSRRTSGARGTGELFF. CDR3 DNA sequence: TGTGCCAGCAGCCGCCGGACTAGCGGGGCAAGGGGCACCGGGGAGCTGTTTTTT.